This T cell receptor (beta chain) derives from a study of T cell responses to AZD1222 COVID-19 vaccine. Study results and caveats: AZD1222 recipients seropositive at baseline numbered only six. Regions left unmutated in variants are reportedly the target of nearly half of spike-specific TCRs. Spike was spanned by vaccine-associated CD4 TCRs, which were dominant at 160-218 and 743-854. After the peak T cell response, and only then, were repertoires sampled.

Generated by immunoSEQ multiplex PCR, the TCRdb table keeps only in-frame clones and is missing some. The sample consists of approximately 140,000 clones, 91% of them appearing once. This clone was counted a few times. What it binds is unknown. This sample comprised peripheral blood, obtained 28 days after the second AZD1222 dose. This TCR came from an adult who received the AZD1222 COVID-19 vaccine.

For the CDR3, the DNA is TGTGCCAGCAGTTACGCGGTCGTGGAGCAGTTCTTC. The encoded protein is CASSYAVVEQFF. The rearrangement links TRBV6-2 or TRBV6-3 to TRBJ2-1; D not resolved. The CDR3 is made up of 12 amino acids. The germline CDR1 and CDR2 sequences are MNHEY and SVGEGT. The V gene lost 2 bases and the J gene lost 10 bases, with 9 bases spanning the gap.